The rows below give T cell receptor beta chains drawn from one sample of a study of cytomegalovirus exposure and HLA in healthy donors. Method: immunoSEQ multiplex PCR; TCRdb's copy keeps in-frame clones and lacks some. The table includes 150,000 or so clones, around four fifths detected once. The material sequenced was PBMCs. These receptor sequences come from a man under 40 in good health and CMV-seropositive. The CDR3 runs from the conserved cysteine through the conserved F or W. The order of the fields is V gene, clone size, D gene, J gene, CDR3 DNA, CDR3 protein. A D gene is named only where the DNA matches it firmly. Not every row has a clone size; where given, it reads once, few, many or a size class.

v_gene: TRBV7-9; abundance: NA; d_gene: TRBD1; j_gene: TRBJ1-2; CDR3nt: TGTGCCAGCAGCTTAGGGACAGGGGGTACCTATGGCTACACCTTC; CDR3aa: CASSLGTGGTYGYTF
v_gene: TRBV4-3; abundance: NA; d_gene: TRBD1; j_gene: TRBJ1-4; CDR3nt: TGCGCCAGCAGCCAAGTTGAGGGGACAGTTAAAAAACTGTTTTTT; CDR3aa: CASSQVEGTVKKLFF
v_gene: TRBV9; abundance: NA; d_gene: TRBD2; j_gene: TRBJ2-1; CDR3nt: TGTGCCAGCAGCGTAGGAAGGGGACTAGACAATGAGCAGTTCTTC; CDR3aa: CASSVGRGLDNEQFF
v_gene: TRBV7-6; abundance: NA; d_gene: NA; j_gene: TRBJ2-3; CDR3nt: TGTGCCAGCAGCTTAGTGCGGGGGCCTTCCACAGATACGCAGTATTTT; CDR3aa: CASSLVRGPSTDTQYF
v_gene: TRBV7-3; abundance: once; d_gene: NA; j_gene: TRBJ2-1; CDR3nt: TGTGCCAGCAGCCTTCCGTATGGAGGGGCTAGCGACTACAATGAGCAGTTCTTC; CDR3aa: CASSLPYGGASDYNEQFF
v_gene: TRBV13; abundance: NA; d_gene: TRBD2; j_gene: TRBJ2-1; CDR3nt: TGTGCCAGCAGCTACGGGACTAGCGGTTACAATGAGCAGTTCTTC; CDR3aa: CASSYGTSGYNEQFF
v_gene: TRBV7-2; abundance: NA; d_gene: TRBD2; j_gene: TRBJ2-2; CDR3nt: TGTGCCAGCAGCAGGTCCGGGGGGGCCGACACCGGGGAGCTGTTTTTT; CDR3aa: CASSRSGGADTGELFF
v_gene: TRBV2; abundance: NA; d_gene: TRBD1; j_gene: TRBJ2-6; CDR3nt: TGTGCCAGCACCAGGGACAGCTCTGGGGCCAACGTCCTGACTTTC; CDR3aa: CASTRDSSGANVLTF
v_gene: TRBV27; abundance: NA; d_gene: TRBD2; j_gene: TRBJ2-1; CDR3nt: TGTGCCAGCAGTCCCTGGACTAGCGGGGGGGCCGCGAATGAGCAGTTCTTC; CDR3aa: CASSPWTSGGAANEQFF
v_gene: TRBV5-1; abundance: NA; d_gene: TRBD1; j_gene: TRBJ2-7; CDR3nt: TGCGCCAGCAGCTTCAACCAGGGGGAAGCCCTACACTACGAGCAGTACTTC; CDR3aa: CASSFNQGEALHYEQYF
v_gene: TRBV11-2; abundance: NA; d_gene: TRBD1; j_gene: TRBJ1-2; CDR3nt: TGTGCCAGCAGCTCCATCCGGGACAGGGTGGGCTATGGCTACACCTTC; CDR3aa: CASSSIRDRVGYGYTF
v_gene: TRBV5-1; abundance: NA; d_gene: TRBD2; j_gene: TRBJ2-7; CDR3nt: TGCGCCAGCAGCTTGGGGCAGCGGGGGGGCCGGGTGGAGGAGCAGTACTTC; CDR3aa: CASSLGQRGGRVEEQYF
v_gene: TRBV7-8; abundance: NA; d_gene: NA; j_gene: TRBJ1-2; CDR3nt: TGTGCCAGCAGCTTACGGGTGGTGGAGGGGCGCAGTGGCTACACCTTC; CDR3aa: CASSLRVVEGRSGYTF
v_gene: TRBV4-3; abundance: once; d_gene: NA; j_gene: TRBJ1-2; CDR3nt: TGCGCCAGCAGCCAAGATTGGGGGACTGACTATGGCTACACCTTC; CDR3aa: CASSQDWGTDYGYTF
v_gene: TRBV11-2; abundance: NA; d_gene: NA; j_gene: TRBJ1-5; CDR3nt: TGTGCCAGCAGCTTAGCCGGGGGACAGCCCCAGCATTTT; CDR3aa: CASSLAGGQPQHF
v_gene: TRBV9; abundance: NA; d_gene: NA; j_gene: TRBJ2-3; CDR3nt: TGTGCCAGCAGCGTAGTAACAGGTGTAGATACGCAGTATTTT; CDR3aa: CASSVVTGVDTQYF
v_gene: TRBV19; abundance: NA; d_gene: NA; j_gene: TRBJ1-5; CDR3nt: TGTGCCAGTAGACCCAAACCGGGACAAAATCAGCCCCAGCATTTT; CDR3aa: CASRPKPGQNQPQHF
v_gene: TRBV9; abundance: NA; d_gene: NA; j_gene: TRBJ1-2; CDR3nt: TGTGCCAGCAGCGAGCCCGGGGGGTCTACTTCTTACACCTTC; CDR3aa: CASSEPGGSTSYTF
v_gene: TRBV6-1; abundance: NA; d_gene: NA; j_gene: TRBJ2-2; CDR3nt: TGTGCCAGCAGCTTGACCAGGGTGGAGCTGTTTTTT; CDR3aa: CASSLTRVELFF
v_gene: TRBV5-1; abundance: NA; d_gene: TRBD2; j_gene: TRBJ2-6; CDR3nt: TGCGCCAGCAGCTTACTAGCGGGGCCTCTGAGGGGGGCCAACGTCCTGACTTTC; CDR3aa: CASSLLAGPLRGANVLTF
v_gene: TRBV4-1; abundance: NA; d_gene: NA; j_gene: TRBJ2-5; CDR3nt: TGCGCCAGCAGCCGAGTCGAGTTGCAAGAGACCCAGTACTTC; CDR3aa: CASSRVELQETQYF
v_gene: TRBV25-1; abundance: few; d_gene: NA; j_gene: TRBJ1-2; CDR3nt: TGTGCCAGCAGCAGGACAGACTATGGCTACACCTTC; CDR3aa: CASSRTDYGYTF
v_gene: TRBV7-9; abundance: NA; d_gene: TRBD1; j_gene: TRBJ1-1; CDR3nt: TGTGCCAGCAGCCCGGGACAGGGGATCTCTGAAGCTTTCTTT; CDR3aa: CASSPGQGISEAFF
v_gene: TRBV25-1; abundance: NA; d_gene: NA; j_gene: TRBJ2-7; CDR3nt: TGTGCCAGCTGGGGTCGGGGGTCGTACGAGCAGTACTTC; CDR3aa: CASWGRGSYEQYF
v_gene: TRBV19; abundance: NA; d_gene: TRBD1; j_gene: TRBJ1-5; CDR3nt: TGTGCCAGCCCTCCCCCCGGGACAGGGGGCCATCAGCCCCAGCATTTT; CDR3aa: CASPPPGTGGHQPQHF
v_gene: TRBV5-1; abundance: NA; d_gene: NA; j_gene: TRBJ2-4; CDR3nt: TGCGCCAGCAGCTTCTCAGGGGGGCAGAACAAAAACATTCAGTACTTC; CDR3aa: CASSFSGGQNKNIQYF
v_gene: TRBV19; abundance: NA; d_gene: NA; j_gene: TRBJ2-7; CDR3nt: TGTGCCAGTAGTATATCGGCAGGGACTTCCTACGAGCAGTACTTC; CDR3aa: CASSISAGTSYEQYF